This T cell receptor beta chain was found in a study of regulatory T cells in long-lasting Graves disease. Study summary: Newly diagnosed Graves' patients had under 3 months of antithyroid drugs. Study outcomes and limitations: Lower TCR diversity characterized persistent Graves' patients relative to newly diagnosed patients. Persistent disease samples used TRBV28, TRBJ1-2 and TRBJ2-5 preferentially.

With iRepertoire HTBI primers and Arm-PCR of CDR3 regions, TCR beta libraries were built. In the authors' methods: Identification across samples found more than 55 TRBV and around 15 TRBJ segments. TCRdb fed the multiplex PCR reads into MiXCR, producing one record per CDR3 protein. These V and J calls originate from TCRdb's pipeline instead of the authors' own analysis. This sample has about 200,000 distinct CDR3 sequences, with 18% found just once. To note about this clonotype: The antigen remains unidentified.

V was trimmed by 4 bases and J by 1 base, leaving 10 bases between them. CDR3 size: 14 residues. Germline V gene data show CDR1 as SGHKS and CDR2 as YYEKEE (reference sequence). Time point of the sample: newly diagnosed GD, antithyroid drugs for less than 3 months. From PBMCs, RNA was extracted and then used to make the TCR library. The material sequenced was peripheral blood mononuclear cells (PBMCs), taken at new diagnosis, from a patient treated with antithyroid drugs. The J gene is TRBJ2-3, the V gene TRBV5-5; D uncertain. This sequence was found in a female donor with Graves disease. CDR3 nucleotide sequence: TGTGCCAGCAGCCGCCTAGAAGGCACAGATACGCAGTATTTT. Translation: CASSRLEGTDTQYF.